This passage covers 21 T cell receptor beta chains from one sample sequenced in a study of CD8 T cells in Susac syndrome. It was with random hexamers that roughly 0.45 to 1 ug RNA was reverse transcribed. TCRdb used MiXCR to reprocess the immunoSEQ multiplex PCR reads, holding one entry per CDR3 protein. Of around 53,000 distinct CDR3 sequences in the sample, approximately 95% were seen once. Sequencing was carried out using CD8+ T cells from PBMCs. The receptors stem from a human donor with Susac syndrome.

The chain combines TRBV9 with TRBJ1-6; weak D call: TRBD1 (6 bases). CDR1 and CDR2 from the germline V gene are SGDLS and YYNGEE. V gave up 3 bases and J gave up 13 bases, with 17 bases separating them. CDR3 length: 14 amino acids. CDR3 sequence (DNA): TGTGCCAGCAGCGGGGGGCAGACCCTGGGTCCCCTCCACTTT. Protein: CASSGGQTLGPLHF. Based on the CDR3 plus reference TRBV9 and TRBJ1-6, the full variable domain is DSGVTQTPKHLITATGQRVTLRCSPRSGDLSVYWYQQSLDQGLQFLIQYYNGEERAKGNILERFSAQQFPDLHSELNLSSLELGDSALYFCASSGGQTLGPLHFGNGTRLTVT.

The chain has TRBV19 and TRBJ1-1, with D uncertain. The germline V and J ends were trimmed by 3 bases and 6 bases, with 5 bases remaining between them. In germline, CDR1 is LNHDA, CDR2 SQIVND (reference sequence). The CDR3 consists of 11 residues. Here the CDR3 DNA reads TGTGCCAGTAGTATTGGGGCTGAAGCTTTCTTT. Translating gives CASSIGAEAFF. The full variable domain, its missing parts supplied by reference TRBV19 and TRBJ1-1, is DGGITQSPKYLFRKEGQNVTLSCEQNLNHDAMYWYRQDPGQGLRLIYYSQIVNDFQKGDIAEGYSVSREKKESFPLTVTSAQKNPTAFYLCASSIGAEAFFGQGTRLTVV.

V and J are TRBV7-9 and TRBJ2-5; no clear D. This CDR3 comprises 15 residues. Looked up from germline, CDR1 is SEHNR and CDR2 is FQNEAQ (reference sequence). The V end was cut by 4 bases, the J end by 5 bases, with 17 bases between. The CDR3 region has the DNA TGTGCCAGCAGCTACCAGTCGGCAGCCTCGGAGACCCAGTACTTC. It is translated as CASSYQSAASETQYF.

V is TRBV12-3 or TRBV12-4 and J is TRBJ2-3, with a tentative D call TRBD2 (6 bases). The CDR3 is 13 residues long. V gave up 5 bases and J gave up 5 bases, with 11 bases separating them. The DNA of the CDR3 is TGTGCCAGCAGTCCCATCGGGGGAGATACGCAGTATTTT. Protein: CASSPIGGDTQYF.

The CDR3: CASSLDGGGAKNIQYF. In DNA form, the CDR3 reads TGCGCCAGCAGCTTGGATGGGGGAGGGGCCAAAAACATTCAGTACTTC. This chain uses TRBV5-1 with TRBJ2-4, with 7 bases fitting TRBD2. The CDR3 has 16 residues. Germline CDR1 reads SGHRS; CDR2 reads YFSETQ. Trimming took 0 bases from V and 1 from J; bases not matched to a gene: 4.

This chain's CDR3 is CASIWTHPGQPQHF. The CDR3 DNA sequence: TGTGCCAGTATTTGGACTCATCCAGGACAGCCCCAGCATTTT. This chain uses TRBV19 with TRBJ1-5; D is ambiguous. Trimming took off 7 bases at V and 7 bases at J, with 17 bases between the two ends. Germline CDR1 LNHDA, CDR2 SQIVND (reference sequence). This CDR3 contains 14 residues.

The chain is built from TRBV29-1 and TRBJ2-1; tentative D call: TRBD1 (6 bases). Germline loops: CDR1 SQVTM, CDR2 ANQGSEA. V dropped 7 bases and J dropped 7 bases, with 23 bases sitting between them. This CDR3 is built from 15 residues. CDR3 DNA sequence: TGCAGCGCGGAGAGGTCGGACAGAATTTTGAATGAGCAGTTCTTC. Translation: CSAERSDRILNEQFF.

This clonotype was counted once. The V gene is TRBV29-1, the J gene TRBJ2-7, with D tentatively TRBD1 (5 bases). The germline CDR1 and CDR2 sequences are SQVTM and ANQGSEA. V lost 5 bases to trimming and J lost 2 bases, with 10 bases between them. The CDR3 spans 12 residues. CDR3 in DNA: TGCAGCGTTAACAGGACACCCTACGAGCAGTACTTC. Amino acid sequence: CSVNRTPYEQYF.

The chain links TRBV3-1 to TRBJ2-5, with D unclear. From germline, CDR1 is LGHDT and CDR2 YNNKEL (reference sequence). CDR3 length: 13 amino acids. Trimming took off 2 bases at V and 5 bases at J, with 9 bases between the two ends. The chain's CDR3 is CASSQFEQETQYF. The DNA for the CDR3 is TGTGCCAGCAGCCAATTCGAACAGGAGACCCAGTACTTC.

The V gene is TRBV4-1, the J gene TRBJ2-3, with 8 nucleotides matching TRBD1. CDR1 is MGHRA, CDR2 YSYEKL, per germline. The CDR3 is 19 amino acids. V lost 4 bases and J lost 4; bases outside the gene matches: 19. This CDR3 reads CASSPGGFGGGAFPDTQYF. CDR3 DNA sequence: TGCGCCAGCAGCCCAGGGGGCTTCGGGGGCGGAGCATTTCCAGATACGCAGTATTTT.

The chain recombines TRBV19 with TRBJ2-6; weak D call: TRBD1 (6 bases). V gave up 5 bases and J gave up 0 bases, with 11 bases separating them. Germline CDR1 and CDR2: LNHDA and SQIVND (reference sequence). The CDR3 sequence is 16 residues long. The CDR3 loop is CASSLTGSSGANVLTF. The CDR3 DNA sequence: TGTGCCAGTAGTCTGACAGGTTCCTCTGGGGCCAACGTCCTGACTTTC.

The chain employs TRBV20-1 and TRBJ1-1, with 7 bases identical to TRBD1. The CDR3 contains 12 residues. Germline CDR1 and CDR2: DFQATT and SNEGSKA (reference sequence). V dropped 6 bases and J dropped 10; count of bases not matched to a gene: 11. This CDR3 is CSATTKGAGAFF. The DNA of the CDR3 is TGCAGTGCCACGACCAAGGGGGCTGGAGCTTTCTTT.

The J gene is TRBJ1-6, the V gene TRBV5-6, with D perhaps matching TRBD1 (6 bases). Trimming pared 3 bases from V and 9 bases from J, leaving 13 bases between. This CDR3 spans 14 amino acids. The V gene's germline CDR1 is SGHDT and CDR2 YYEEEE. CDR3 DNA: TGTGCCAGCAGCTCCCCGGGACATCTTTCACCCCTCCACTTT. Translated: CASSSPGHLSPLHF.

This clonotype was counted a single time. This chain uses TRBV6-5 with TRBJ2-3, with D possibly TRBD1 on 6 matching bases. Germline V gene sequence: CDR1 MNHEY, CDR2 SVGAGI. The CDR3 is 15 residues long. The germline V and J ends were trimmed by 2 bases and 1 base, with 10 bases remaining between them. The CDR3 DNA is TGTGCCAGCAGTTACGAGGCAGGGGGCACAGATACGCAGTATTTT. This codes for CASSYEAGGTDTQYF.

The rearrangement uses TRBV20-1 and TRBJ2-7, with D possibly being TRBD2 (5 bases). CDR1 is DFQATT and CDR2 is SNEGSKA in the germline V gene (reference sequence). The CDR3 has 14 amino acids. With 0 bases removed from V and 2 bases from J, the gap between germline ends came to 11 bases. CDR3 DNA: TGCAGTGCTAGAGATCCCGGACTGGCCTACGAGCAGTACTTC. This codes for CSARDPGLAYEQYF.

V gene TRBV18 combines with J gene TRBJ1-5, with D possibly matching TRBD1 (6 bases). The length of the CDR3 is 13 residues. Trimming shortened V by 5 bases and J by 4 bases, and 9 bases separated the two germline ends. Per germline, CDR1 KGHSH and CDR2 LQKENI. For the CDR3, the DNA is TGTGCCAGCTCAAACAGGGCTAATCAGCCCCAGCATTTT. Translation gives CASSNRANQPQHF.

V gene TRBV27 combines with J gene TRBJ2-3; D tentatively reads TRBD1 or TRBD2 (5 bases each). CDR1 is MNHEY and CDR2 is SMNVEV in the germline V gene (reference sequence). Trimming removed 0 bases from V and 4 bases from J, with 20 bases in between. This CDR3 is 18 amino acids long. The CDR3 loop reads CASSLSFGGARRPDTQYF. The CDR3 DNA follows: TGTGCCAGCAGTTTATCGTTTGGGGGTGCGAGGCGCCCAGATACGCAGTATTTT.

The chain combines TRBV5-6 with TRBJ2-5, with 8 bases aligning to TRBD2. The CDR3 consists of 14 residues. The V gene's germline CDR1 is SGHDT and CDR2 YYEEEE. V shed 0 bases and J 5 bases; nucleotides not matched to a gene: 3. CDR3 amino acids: CASSLELAGETQYF. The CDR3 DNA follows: TGTGCCAGCAGCTTGGAATTAGCGGGGGAGACCCAGTACTTC.

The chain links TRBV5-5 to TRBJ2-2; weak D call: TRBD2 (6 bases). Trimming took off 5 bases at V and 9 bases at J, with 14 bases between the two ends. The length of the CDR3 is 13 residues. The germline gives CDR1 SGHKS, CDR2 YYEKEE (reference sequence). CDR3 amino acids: CASRGTGSRELFF. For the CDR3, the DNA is TGTGCCAGCAGGGGTACCGGGAGCAGGGAGCTGTTTTTT.

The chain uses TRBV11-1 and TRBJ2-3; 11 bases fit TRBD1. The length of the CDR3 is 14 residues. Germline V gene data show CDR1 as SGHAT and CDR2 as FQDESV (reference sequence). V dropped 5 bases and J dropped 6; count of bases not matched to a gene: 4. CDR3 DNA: TGTGCCAGCAGCCCGGACAGGGGGCTTGATACGCAGTATTTT. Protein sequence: CASSPDRGLDTQYF.

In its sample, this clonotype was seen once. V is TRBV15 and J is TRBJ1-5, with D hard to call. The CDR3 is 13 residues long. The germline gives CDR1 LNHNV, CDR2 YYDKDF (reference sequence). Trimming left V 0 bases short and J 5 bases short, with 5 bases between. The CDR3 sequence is CATSRETHQPQHF. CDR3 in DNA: TGTGCCACCAGCAGAGAAACCCATCAGCCCCAGCATTTT.